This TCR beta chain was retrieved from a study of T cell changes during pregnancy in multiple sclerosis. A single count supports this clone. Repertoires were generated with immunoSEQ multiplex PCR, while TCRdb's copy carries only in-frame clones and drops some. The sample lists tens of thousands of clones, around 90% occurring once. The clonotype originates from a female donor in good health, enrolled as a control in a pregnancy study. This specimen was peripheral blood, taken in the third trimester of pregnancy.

The CDR3 here is CASSTGPRVFTEAFF. DNA of the CDR3: TGTGCCAGCAGTACGGGCCCCAGGGTGTTCACTGAAGCTTTCTTT. V gene TRBV6-5 combines with J gene TRBJ1-1; tentative D call: TRBD1 (5 bases). V was pared by 5 bases and J by 4 bases, with 17 bases between. Germline loops: CDR1 MNHEY, CDR2 SVGAGI. The CDR3 spans 15 residues.